This T cell receptor (beta chain) was recorded in a study of regulatory T cells in long-lasting Graves disease. The V end was cut by 0 bases, the J end by 1 base, with 9 bases between. The germline gives CDR1 GTSNPN, CDR2 SVGIG (reference sequence). The length of the CDR3 is 14 residues. Building of the TCR beta libraries involved iRepertoire HTBI primers and Arm-PCR of CDR3 regions. MiXCR, applied by TCRdb to the multiplex PCR reads, yields one record per CDR3 protein. Of about 460,000 distinct CDR3 sequences listed, approximately 23% are singletons. As regards this clonotype: The antigen is not known.

Time point: persistent/refractory GD, antithyroid drugs over 5 years with positive TRAb. PBMC RNA was the source of the TCR library. Into tubes containing EDTA, 8 to 9 milliliters of peripheral blood were drawn. Points from the study as a whole: Repertoires from persistent disease leaned toward TRBV28, TRBJ1-2 and TRBJ2-5. New patients shared over 800 public clonotypes, fewer than the approximately 2,500 shared by persistent patients. Not thyroid tissue but only peripheral blood was studied.

The rearrangement uses TRBV30 and TRBJ1-2, with D uncertain. This clonotype was sampled from a female donor with Graves disease. The specimen comprised peripheral blood mononuclear cells (PBMCs), sampled when the disease was refractory, from a patient treated with antithyroid drugs. The CDR3 loop reads CAWSVLSLNYGYTF. The CDR3 bases are TGTGCCTGGAGTGTACTATCCCTTAACTATGGCTACACCTTC. Full variable domain (rest looked up from reference TRBV30 and TRBJ1-2): SQTIHQWPATLVQPVGSPLSLECTVEGTSNPNLYWYRQAAGRGLQLLFYSVGIGQISSEVPQNLSASRPQDRQFILSSKKLLLSDSGFYLCAWSVLSLNYGYTFGSGTRLTVV.